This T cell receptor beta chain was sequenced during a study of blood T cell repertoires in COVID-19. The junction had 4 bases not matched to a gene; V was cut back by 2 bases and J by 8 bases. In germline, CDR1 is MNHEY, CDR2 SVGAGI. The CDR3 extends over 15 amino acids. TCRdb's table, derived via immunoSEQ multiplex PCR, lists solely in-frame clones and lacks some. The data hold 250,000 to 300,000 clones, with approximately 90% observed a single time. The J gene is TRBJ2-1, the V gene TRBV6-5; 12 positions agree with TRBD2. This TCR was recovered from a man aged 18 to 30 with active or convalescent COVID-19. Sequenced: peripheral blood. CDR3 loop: CASSYETSGGDEQFF. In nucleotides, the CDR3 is TGTGCCAGCAGTTACGAGACTAGCGGGGGCGATGAGCAGTTCTTC.